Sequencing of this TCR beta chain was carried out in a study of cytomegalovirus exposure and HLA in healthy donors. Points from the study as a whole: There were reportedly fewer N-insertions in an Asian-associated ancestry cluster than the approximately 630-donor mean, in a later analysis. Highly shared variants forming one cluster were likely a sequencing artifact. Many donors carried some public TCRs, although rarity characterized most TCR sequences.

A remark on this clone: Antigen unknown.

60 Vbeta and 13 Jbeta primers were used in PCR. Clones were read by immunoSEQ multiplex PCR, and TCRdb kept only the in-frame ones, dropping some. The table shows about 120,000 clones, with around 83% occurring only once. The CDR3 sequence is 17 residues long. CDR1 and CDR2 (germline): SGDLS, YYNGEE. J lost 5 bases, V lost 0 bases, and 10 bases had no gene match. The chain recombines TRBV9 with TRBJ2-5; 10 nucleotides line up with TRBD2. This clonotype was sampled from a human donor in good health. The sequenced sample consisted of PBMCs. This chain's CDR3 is CASSVGVLAGERETQYF. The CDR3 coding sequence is TGTGCCAGCAGCGTAGGAGTGCTAGCGGGGGAGAGGGAGACCCAGTACTTC.